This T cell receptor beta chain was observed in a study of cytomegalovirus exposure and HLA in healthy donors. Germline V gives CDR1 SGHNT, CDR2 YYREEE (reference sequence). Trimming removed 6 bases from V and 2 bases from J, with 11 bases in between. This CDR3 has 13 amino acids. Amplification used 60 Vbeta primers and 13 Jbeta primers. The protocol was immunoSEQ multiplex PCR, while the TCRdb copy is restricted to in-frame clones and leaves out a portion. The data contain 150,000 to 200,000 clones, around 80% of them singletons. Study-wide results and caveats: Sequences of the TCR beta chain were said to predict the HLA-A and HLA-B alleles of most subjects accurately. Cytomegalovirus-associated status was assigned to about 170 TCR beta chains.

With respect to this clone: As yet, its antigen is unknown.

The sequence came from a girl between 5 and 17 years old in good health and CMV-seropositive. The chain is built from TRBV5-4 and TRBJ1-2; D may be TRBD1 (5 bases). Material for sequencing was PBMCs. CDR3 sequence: CASNRAGNYGYTF. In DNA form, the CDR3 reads TGTGCCAGCAATCGGGCAGGGAACTATGGCTACACCTTC.